This entry lists 24 T cell receptor beta chains sequenced from one sample in a study of shared clonotypes between healthy human individuals. Method: immunoSEQ multiplex PCR; TCRdb's copy keeps in-frame clones and lacks some. This table has more than 2 million clones, 93% appearing once. The naive CD8 fraction comprised CD45RO-negative cells positively selected for CCR7 and excluded terminally differentiated effector memory CD45RA+ cells. The sample consisted of naive CD8+ T cells from PBMCs. These receptors all stem from a man aged 18 to 29 in good health. Some clones in this sample may be carry-over from other donors' samples.

The gene calls are TRBV4-3 and TRBJ1-1; no definite D call. This CDR3 comprises 14 residues. CDR1 is LGHNA and CDR2 is YSLEER in the germline V gene. V was trimmed by 2 bases and J by 1 base, leaving 8 bases between them. The CDR3 sequence: CASSQSRRNTEAFF. In nucleotides, the CDR3 is TGCGCCAGCAGCCAAAGCAGGCGGAACACTGAAGCTTTCTTT.

The rearrangement uses TRBV27 and TRBJ1-1; maybe TRBD1 (5 bases). Looked up from germline, CDR1 is MNHEY and CDR2 is SMNVEV (reference sequence). The V and J ends lost 5 bases and 11 bases respectively, with 24 bases between them. The CDR3 extends over 15 amino acids. CDR3 sequence reads: CASSTREGGGWRAFF. In DNA form, the CDR3 reads TGTGCCAGCAGTACACGGGAGGGCGGGGGGTGGCGTGCTTTCTTT.

The J gene is TRBJ2-1, the V gene TRBV7-9, with D perhaps matching TRBD2 (5 bases). This CDR3 has 15 residues. Germline CDR1 reads SEHNR; CDR2 reads FQNEAQ (reference sequence). V shed 4 bases and J shed 8 bases, with 18 bases lying between them. The CDR3, as DNA: TGTGCCAGCAGCTCAGACTATGAGATGGGCGATGAGCAGTTCTTC. This codes for CASSSDYEMGDEQFF. The complete variable domain, with remaining parts taken from reference TRBV7-9 and TRBJ2-1, reads DTGVSQNPRHKITKRGQNVTFRCDPISEHNRLYWYRQTLGQGPEFLTYFQNEAQLEKSRLLSDRFSAERPKGSFSTLEIQRTEQGDSAMYLCASSSDYEMGDEQFFGPGTRLTVL.

The V and J genes are TRBV9 and TRBJ2-3; 7 bases fit TRBD2. The germline V gene encodes CDR1 SGDLS and CDR2 YYNGEE. This CDR3 region has 15 residues. Trimming removed 6 bases from V and 2 bases from J; junction bases left unmatched: 9. The CDR3 nucleotides read TGTGCCAGCACCCCTCGGGGGGAAAACACAGATACGCAGTATTTT. It encodes CASTPRGENTDTQYF.

The chain carries TRBV19 and TRBJ1-4, with D unclear. V lost 7 bases and J 7 bases, leaving 16 bases between the germline ends. The length of the CDR3 is 14 residues. Per germline, CDR1 LNHDA and CDR2 SQIVND (reference sequence). As DNA, the CDR3 is TGTGCCAGTACCGACCTCCGGGTGACTGAAAAACTGTTTTTT. This gives the protein CASTDLRVTEKLFF.

The chain recombines TRBV29-1 with TRBJ2-1; the D gene is possibly TRBD2 (6 bases). The CDR3 sequence is 13 residues long. In germline, CDR1 is SQVTM, CDR2 ANQGSEA. V lost 5 bases and J 3 bases, leaving 11 bases between the germline ends. The CDR3 coding sequence is TGCAGCGTTCTGCGGGGAAACTACAATGAGCAGTTCTTC. Its translation is CSVLRGNYNEQFF.

This rearrangement joins TRBV27 to TRBJ1-2, with 7 bases that match TRBD1. Trimming cost V 5 bases and J 4 bases; bases outside gene matches: 10. The CDR3 loop spans 15 amino acids. The germline V gene has CDR1 MNHEY and CDR2 SMNVEV (reference sequence). The CDR3 region has the DNA TGTGCCAGCAGTGGAGCCGGGACAGCAGCCTATGGCTACACCTTC. Protein: CASSGAGTAAYGYTF.

V is TRBV7-9 and J is TRBJ1-1; no firm D call. Germline CDR1 and CDR2: SEHNR and FQNEAQ (reference sequence). Trimming took off 7 bases at V and 4 bases at J, with 19 bases between the two ends. The CDR3 is 15 residues long. DNA for the CDR3: TGTGCCAGCACTCTGGGGTTTCTCGGAGCCACTGAAGCTTTCTTT. Its protein is CASTLGFLGATEAFF. Full variable domain (missing parts from reference TRBV7-9 and TRBJ1-1): DTGVSQNPRHKITKRGQNVTFRCDPISEHNRLYWYRQTLGQGPEFLTYFQNEAQLEKSRLLSDRFSAERPKGSFSTLEIQRTEQGDSAMYLCASTLGFLGATEAFFGQGTRLTVV.

V gene TRBV7-2 combines with J gene TRBJ1-1; possible D gene TRBD1, 6 bases. Germline lookup yields CDR1 SGHTA and CDR2 FQGNSA. Trimming removed 0 bases from V and 4 bases from J, with 12 bases in between. The CDR3 runs to 15 residues. The CDR3 region has the DNA TGTGCCAGCAGCTTAGCGGTCAGGGGCGTCACTGAAGCTTTCTTT. It specifies CASSLAVRGVTEAFF.

The chain combines TRBV4-1 with TRBJ2-7, with D possibly matching TRBD2 (6 bases). The CDR3 sequence is 16 residues long. Trimming took off 0 bases at V and 4 bases at J, with 16 bases between the two ends. Germline V CDR1 and CDR2: MGHRA, YSYEKL. The CDR3 DNA follows: TGCGCCAGCAGCCAAGATCGGATAGCGGCAGATTACGAGCAGTACTTC. Translation gives CASSQDRIAADYEQYF.

The chain joins TRBV4-3 to TRBJ2-7, with 8 bases identical to TRBD2. Germline V gives CDR1 LGHNA, CDR2 YSLEER. The ends lost 0 bases at V and 6 bases at J; junction bases unmatched: 4. The CDR3 contains 14 residues. In DNA form, the CDR3 reads TGCGCCAGCAGCCAAGATAGTAGCGGGGTCGAGCAGTACTTC. Translated: CASSQDSSGVEQYF.

The rearrangement links TRBV5-1 to TRBJ1-6; D might be TRBD1 (5 bases). The length of the CDR3 is 14 residues. Looked up from germline, CDR1 is SGHRS and CDR2 is YFSETQ. V lost 5 bases and J 7 bases, leaving 13 bases between the germline ends. The CDR3 spells CASSSDSLNSPLHF. For the CDR3, the DNA is TGCGCCAGCAGTTCTGACAGCCTCAATTCACCCCTCCACTTT.

This clone showed up just once. The gene calls are TRBV5-8 and TRBJ2-2; 9 bases agree with TRBD2. Germline V lookup: CDR1 SGHTS, CDR2 YDEGEE. J was trimmed by 6 bases and V by 4 bases; bases with no gene match: 7. This CDR3 spans 15 amino acids. The CDR3 here is CASSVSGSLAGELFF. The CDR3 nucleotides are TGTGCCAGCAGCGTTAGCGGGAGTCTCGCCGGGGAGCTGTTTTTT.

The rearrangement joins TRBV9 to TRBJ2-1; 10 nucleotides match TRBD2. With V trimmed by 3 bases and J by 9 bases, 9 bases remained unmatched. Germline V gene data show CDR1 as SGDLS and CDR2 as YYNGEE. The CDR3 sequence is 15 residues long. The CDR3 protein is CASSDGAGGPPEQFF. CDR3 nucleotide sequence: TGTGCCAGCAGCGATGGAGCGGGAGGGCCGCCTGAGCAGTTCTTC.

The chain combines TRBV19 with TRBJ1-1; D remains ambiguous. V lost 3 bases, J lost 0 bases, and 11 bases lay in between. CDR1 is LNHDA, CDR2 SQIVND, per germline (reference sequence). This CDR3 spans 15 amino acids. CDR3 region: CASSMDAIMNTEAFF. DNA for the CDR3: TGTGCCAGTAGTATGGACGCCATCATGAACACTGAAGCTTTCTTT.

For this clone: The same CDR3 arises from other DNA sequences in this sample as well. This sequence joins TRBV27 and TRBJ1-5; TRBD1 is a possible D gene (5 bases). The CDR3 runs to 14 residues. Germline V lookup: CDR1 MNHEY, CDR2 SMNVEV (reference sequence). With 9 bases removed from V and 0 bases from J, the gap between germline ends came to 12 bases. CDR3: CASTSGGSNQPQHF. CDR3 nucleotides: TGTGCCAGTACGAGCGGGGGTAGCAATCAGCCCCAGCATTTT.

The chain has TRBV10-3 and TRBJ2-5; possible D gene TRBD2, 7 bases. Trimming removed 8 bases from V and 4 bases from J, with 14 bases in between. The CDR3 totals 13 residues. The germline CDR1 and CDR2 sequences are ENHRY and SYGVKD. The CDR3 region is CAISTGGVETQYF. The CDR3 nucleotides read TGTGCCATCTCGACGGGGGGCGTAGAGACCCAGTACTTC.

The genes are TRBV28 and TRBJ1-2; the D gene is possibly TRBD1 (6 bases). The CDR3 loop spans 15 amino acids. V gave up 2 bases and J gave up 5 bases, with 15 bases separating them. Germline V gene data show CDR1 as MDHEN and CDR2 as SYDVKM. The DNA for the CDR3 is TGTGCCAGCAGTTTACGGAGGGGGGCTAGATATGGCTACACCTTC. Protein sequence: CASSLRRGARYGYTF.

The CDR3 spells CASSPGTRNEKLFF. The DNA of the CDR3 is TGCGCCAGCAGCCCCGGGACACGGAATGAAAAACTGTTTTTT. The chain is built from TRBV4-1 and TRBJ1-4, with D maybe TRBD1 (6 bases). Trimming pared 4 bases from V and 5 bases from J, leaving 11 bases between. The CDR3 is made up of 14 amino acids. Germline CDR1 MGHRA, CDR2 YSYEKL.

DNA of the CDR3: TGTGCCAGCAGTGGCATCGGGACTCCAACCACCGGGGAGCTGTTTTTT. Residues: CASSGIGTPTTGELFF. The chain has TRBV27 and TRBJ2-2; TRBD2 is a possible D gene (6 bases). CDR1 MNHEY and CDR2 SMNVEV come from the germline V gene (reference sequence). Trimming removed 5 bases from V and 4 bases from J, with 17 bases in between. The CDR3 is made up of 16 amino acids.

V is TRBV27 and J is TRBJ2-7; D is unclear. Germline assignment: CDR1 MNHEY and CDR2 SMNVEV (reference sequence). The CDR3 loop spans 17 amino acids. V was clipped by 0 bases and J by 0 bases, with 15 bases between them. Here the CDR3 reads CASSLSFPLPSSYEQYF. The CDR3 DNA follows: TGTGCCAGCAGTTTATCGTTCCCCCTTCCTAGCTCCTACGAGCAGTACTTC.

This chain uses TRBV11-1 with TRBJ2-1, with a tentative D call TRBD1 (6 bases). The CDR3 sequence is 13 residues long. V lost 5 bases and J lost 6, with 11 bases in between. The V gene's germline CDR1 is SGHAT and CDR2 FQDESV (reference sequence). CDR3 region: CASSRGRGNEQFF. The CDR3 nucleotides read TGTGCCAGCAGCCGGGGCAGGGGCAATGAGCAGTTCTTC.

Comments on this clone: This sample also contains other DNA sequences that code for the same CDR3. The chain carries TRBV27 and TRBJ1-5; no definite D call. The CDR3 consists of 14 residues. Germline V CDR1 and CDR2: MNHEY, SMNVEV (reference sequence). Trimming removed 5 bases from V and 2 bases from J, with 10 bases in between. Written as DNA, the CDR3 is TGTGCCAGCAGTACCGGTGGGGGCAATCAGCCCCAGCATTTT. Protein sequence: CASSTGGGNQPQHF.

This clone was picked up one time. The V call is TRBV7-6, the J call TRBJ2-1; maybe TRBD2 (5 bases). CDR1 is SGHVS and CDR2 is FNYEAQ in the germline V gene. V gave up 5 bases and J gave up 8 bases, with 22 bases separating them. The CDR3 covers 16 residues. The CDR3 DNA follows: TGTGCCAGCAGCCCGGCGGGTCGTAACCCTTACGATGAGCAGTTCTTC. Translating it yields CASSPAGRNPYDEQFF. The full variable domain, rest sourced from reference TRBV7-6 and TRBJ2-1, is GAGVSQSPRYKVTKRGQDVALRCDPISGHVSLYWYRQALGQGPEFLTYFNYEAQQDKSGLPNDRFSAERPEGSISTLTIQRTEQRDSAMYRCASSPAGRNPYDEQFFGPGTRLTVL.